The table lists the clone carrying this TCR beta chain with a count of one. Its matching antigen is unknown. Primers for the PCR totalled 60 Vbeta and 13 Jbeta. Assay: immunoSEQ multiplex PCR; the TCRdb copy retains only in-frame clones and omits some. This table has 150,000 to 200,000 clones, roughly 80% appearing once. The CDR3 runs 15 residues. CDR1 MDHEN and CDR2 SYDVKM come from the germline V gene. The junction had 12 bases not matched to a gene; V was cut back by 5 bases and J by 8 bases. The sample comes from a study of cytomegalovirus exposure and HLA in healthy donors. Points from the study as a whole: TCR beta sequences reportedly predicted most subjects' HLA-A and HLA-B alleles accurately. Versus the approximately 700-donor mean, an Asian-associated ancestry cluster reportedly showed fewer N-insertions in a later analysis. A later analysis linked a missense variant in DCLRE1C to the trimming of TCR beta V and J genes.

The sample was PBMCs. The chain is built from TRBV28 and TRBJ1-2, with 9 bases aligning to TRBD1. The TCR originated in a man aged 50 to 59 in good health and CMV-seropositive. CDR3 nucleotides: TGTGCCAGCAGTACCGGGACAGGGAGGACTCTAGGCTACACCTTC. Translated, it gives CASSTGTGRTLGYTF.